The T cell receptor beta chain under discussion was sequenced for a study of technical replicates of blood from a handful of donors. Repertoires were generated with immunoSEQ multiplex PCR, while TCRdb's copy carries only in-frame clones and drops some. In the table there are roughly 73,000 clones, 85% to 95% of which are singletons. Trimming stripped 5 bases from V and 8 bases from J, with 12 bases between. Germline CDR1 is SGHNT and CDR2 is YENEEA. The CDR3 loop spans 12 amino acids. This rearrangement joins TRBV11-3 to TRBJ1-2; possible D gene TRBD1, 5 bases. The sequence was collected from a human donor in good health. The sequenced sample was T cells isolated from PBMCs. The CDR3 reads CASSPGWGGYTF. CDR3 DNA sequence: TGTGCCAGCAGCCCAGGGTGGGGAGGCTACACCTTC. The full variable domain, in which reference TRBV11-3 and TRBJ1-2 provide the parts outside the CDR3, is EAGVVQSPRYKIIEKKQPVAFWCNPISGHNTLYWYLQNLGQGPELLIRYENEEAVDDSQLPKDRFSAERLKGVDSTLKIQPAELGDSAVYLCASSPGWGGYTFGSGTRLTVV.